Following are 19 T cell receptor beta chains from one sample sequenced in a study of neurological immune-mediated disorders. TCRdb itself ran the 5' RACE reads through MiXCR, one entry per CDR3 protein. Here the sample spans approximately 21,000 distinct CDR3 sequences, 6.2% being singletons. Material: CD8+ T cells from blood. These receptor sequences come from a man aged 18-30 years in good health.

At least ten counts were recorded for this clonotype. CDR3 in DNA: TGTGCCAGCAGCTTCGAGACAGGGGGCTACGAGCAGTACTTC. This codes for CASSFETGGYEQYF. The V gene is TRBV5-6, the J gene TRBJ2-7, with 9 bases fitting TRBD1. The CDR3 extends over 14 amino acids. The germline V gene encodes CDR1 SGHDT and CDR2 YYEEEE. Losses at the gene ends were 2 bases for V and 3 bases for J; bases not matched to a gene: 3.

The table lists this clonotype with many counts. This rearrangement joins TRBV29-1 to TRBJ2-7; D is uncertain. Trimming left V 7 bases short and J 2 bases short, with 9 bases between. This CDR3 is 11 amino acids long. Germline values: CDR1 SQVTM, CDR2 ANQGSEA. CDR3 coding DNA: TGCAGCGCCGAGGAAGCCTACGAGCAGTACTTC. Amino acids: CSAEEAYEQYF.

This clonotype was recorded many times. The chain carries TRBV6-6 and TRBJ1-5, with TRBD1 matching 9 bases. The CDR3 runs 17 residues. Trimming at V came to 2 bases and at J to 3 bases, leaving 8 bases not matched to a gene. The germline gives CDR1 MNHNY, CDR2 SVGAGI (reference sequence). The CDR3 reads CASSYPRTGDYNQPQHF. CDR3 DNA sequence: TGTGCCAGCAGTTACCCTCGGACAGGGGACTACAATCAGCCCCAGCATTTT.

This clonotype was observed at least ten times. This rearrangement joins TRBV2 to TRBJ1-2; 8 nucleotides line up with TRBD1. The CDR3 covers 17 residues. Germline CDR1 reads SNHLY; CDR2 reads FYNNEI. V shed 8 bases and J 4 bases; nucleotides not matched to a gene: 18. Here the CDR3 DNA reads TGTGCCAGCCAGGGGGCGTCCGTCCCGACGGGCGTCTATGGCTACACCTTC. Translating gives CASQGASVPTGVYGYTF.

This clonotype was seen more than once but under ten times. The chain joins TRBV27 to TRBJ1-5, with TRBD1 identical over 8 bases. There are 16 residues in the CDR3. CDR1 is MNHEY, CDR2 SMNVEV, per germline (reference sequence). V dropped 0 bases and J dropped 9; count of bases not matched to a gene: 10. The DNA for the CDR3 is TGTGCCAGCAGTTTATCGGTTGGTCAGGGGGCGAGGCCCCAGCATTTT. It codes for CASSLSVGQGARPQHF.

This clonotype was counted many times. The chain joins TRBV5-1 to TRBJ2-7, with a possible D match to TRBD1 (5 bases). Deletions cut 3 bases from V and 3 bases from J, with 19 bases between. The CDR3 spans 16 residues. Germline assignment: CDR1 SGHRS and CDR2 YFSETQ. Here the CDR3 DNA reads TGCGCCAGCAGCTCCGGCCCGGAAGGGGATATCTACGAGCAGTACTTC. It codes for CASSSGPEGDIYEQYF.

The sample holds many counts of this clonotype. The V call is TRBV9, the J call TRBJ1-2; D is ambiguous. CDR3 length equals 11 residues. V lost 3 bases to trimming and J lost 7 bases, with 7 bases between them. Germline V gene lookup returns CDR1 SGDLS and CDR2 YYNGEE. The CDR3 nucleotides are TGTGCCAGCAGCGCCGGTTTTGGCTACACCTTC. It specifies CASSAGFGYTF.

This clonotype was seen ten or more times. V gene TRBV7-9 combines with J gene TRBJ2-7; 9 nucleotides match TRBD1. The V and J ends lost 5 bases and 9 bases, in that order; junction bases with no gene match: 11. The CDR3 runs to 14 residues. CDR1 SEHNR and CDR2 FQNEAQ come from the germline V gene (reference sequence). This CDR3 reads CASSLRDRVYAQYF. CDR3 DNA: TGTGCCAGCAGCCTCCGGGACAGGGTTTATGCGCAGTACTTC.

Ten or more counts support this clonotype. The CDR3 loop reads CASSLIGGSTEAFF. The CDR3 DNA sequence: TGTGCCAGCAGCCTGATTGGAGGGAGCACTGAAGCTTTCTTT. The chain carries TRBV27 and TRBJ1-1; D is undetermined. Trimming cost V 6 bases and J 4 bases, with 15 bases left between them. CDR1 is MNHEY, CDR2 SMNVEV, per germline (reference sequence). There are 14 residues in the CDR3.

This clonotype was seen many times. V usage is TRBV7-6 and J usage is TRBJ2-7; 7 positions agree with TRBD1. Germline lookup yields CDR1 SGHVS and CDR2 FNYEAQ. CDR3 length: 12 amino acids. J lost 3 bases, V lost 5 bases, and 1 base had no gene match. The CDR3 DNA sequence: TGTGCCAGCAGCGACAGGGACTACGAGCAGTACTTC. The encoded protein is CASSDRDYEQYF. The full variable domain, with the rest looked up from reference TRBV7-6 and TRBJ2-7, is GAGVSQSPRYKVTKRGQDVALRCDPISGHVSLYWYRQALGQGPEFLTYFNYEAQQDKSGLPNDRFSAERPEGSISTLTIQRTEQRDSAMYRCASSDRDYEQYFGPGTRLTVT.

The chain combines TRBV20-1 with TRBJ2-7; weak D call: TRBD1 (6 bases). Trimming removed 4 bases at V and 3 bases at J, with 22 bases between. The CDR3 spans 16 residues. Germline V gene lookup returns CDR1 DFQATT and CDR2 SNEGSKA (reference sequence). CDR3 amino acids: CSAIPSDRKHYYEQYF. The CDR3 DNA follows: TGCAGTGCTATACCGTCAGACAGGAAACACTACTACGAGCAGTACTTC.

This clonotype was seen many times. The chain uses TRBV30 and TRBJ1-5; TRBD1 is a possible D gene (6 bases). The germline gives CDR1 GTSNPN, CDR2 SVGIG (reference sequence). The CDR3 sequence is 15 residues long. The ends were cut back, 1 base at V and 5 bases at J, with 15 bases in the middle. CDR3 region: CAWSGEGGGHQPQHF. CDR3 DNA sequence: TGTGCCTGGAGTGGAGAAGGGGGTGGTCATCAGCCCCAGCATTTT.

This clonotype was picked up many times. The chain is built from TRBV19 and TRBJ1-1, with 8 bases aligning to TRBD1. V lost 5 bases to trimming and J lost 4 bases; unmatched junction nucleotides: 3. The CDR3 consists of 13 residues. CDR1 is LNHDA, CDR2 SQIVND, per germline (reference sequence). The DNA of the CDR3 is TGTGCCAGTAGTGTCGGACAGGGCACTGAAGCTTTCTTT. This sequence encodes CASSVGQGTEAFF.

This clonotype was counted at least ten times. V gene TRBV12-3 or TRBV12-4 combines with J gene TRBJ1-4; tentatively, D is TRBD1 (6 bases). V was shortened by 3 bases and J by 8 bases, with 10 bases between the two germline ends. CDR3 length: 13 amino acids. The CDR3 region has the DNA TGTGCCAGCAGTTTGAGTAGGGGGGAAAAACTGTTTTTT. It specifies CASSLSRGEKLFF.

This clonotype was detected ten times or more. The DNA for the CDR3 is TGTGCCAGCAGCCAGCAACAGGGACGGGGGGAAGAGCAGTACTTC. It codes for CASSQQQGRGEEQYF. The gene calls are TRBV4-2 and TRBJ2-7, with D tentatively TRBD2 (7 bases). V was cut by 3 bases and J by 7 bases, with 19 bases left in between. Per germline, CDR1 LGHNA and CDR2 YNFKEQ. CDR3 length equals 15 residues.

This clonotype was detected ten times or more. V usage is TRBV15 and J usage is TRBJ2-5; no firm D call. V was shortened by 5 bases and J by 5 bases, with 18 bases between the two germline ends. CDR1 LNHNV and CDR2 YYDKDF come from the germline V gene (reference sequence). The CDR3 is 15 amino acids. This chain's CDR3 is CATSSVGNEAETQYF. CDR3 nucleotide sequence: TGTGCCACCAGCTCCGTAGGGAACGAAGCGGAGACCCAGTACTTC.

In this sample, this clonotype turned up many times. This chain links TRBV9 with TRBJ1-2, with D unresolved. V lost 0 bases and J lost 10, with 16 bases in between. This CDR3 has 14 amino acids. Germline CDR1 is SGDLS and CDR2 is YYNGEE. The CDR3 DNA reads TGTGCCAGCAGCGTAGGGGGAGCGAGTCCAGCCTACACCTTC. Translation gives CASSVGGASPAYTF.

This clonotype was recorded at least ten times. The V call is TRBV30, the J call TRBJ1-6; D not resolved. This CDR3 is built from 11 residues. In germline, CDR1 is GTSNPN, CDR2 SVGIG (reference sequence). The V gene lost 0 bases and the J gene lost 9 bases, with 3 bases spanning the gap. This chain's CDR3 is CAWSVGSPLHF. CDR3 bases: TGTGCCTGGAGTGTCGGTTCACCCCTCCACTTT.

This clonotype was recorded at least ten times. CDR3 loop: CASSYEAGGPYEQYF. The CDR3, as DNA: TGTGCCAGCAGTTACGAAGCGGGGGGTCCCTACGAGCAGTACTTC. The chain employs TRBV6-5 and TRBJ2-7, with 9 bases matching TRBD2. With V trimmed by 2 bases and J by 2 bases, 4 bases remained unmatched. The CDR3 loop spans 15 amino acids. Germline V gives CDR1 MNHEY, CDR2 SVGAGI.